What follows are 10 T cell receptor beta chains derived from one specimen sequenced in a study of blood T cell repertoires in COVID-19. Sequenced by immunoSEQ multiplex PCR; TCRdb stores in-frame clones only, minus some. The sample consists of about 77,000 clones, 80% of them appearing once. Source material: peripheral blood. The receptors shown here come from a woman aged 70-85 years with acute or convalescent COVID-19.

The chain uses TRBV4-1 and TRBJ2-2; TRBD2 agrees at 8 bases. Germline CDR1 MGHRA, CDR2 YSYEKL. Trimming at V came to 4 bases and at J to 4 bases, leaving 5 bases not matched to a gene. This CDR3 comprises 15 residues. CDR3 in DNA: TGCGCCAGCAGCCGTTTAGCGGGGACCACCGGGGAGCTGTTTTTT. It encodes CASSRLAGTTGELFF.

This sequence joins TRBV7-3 and TRBJ2-1, with TRBD2 matching over 9 bases. There are 15 residues in the CDR3. Germline V gives CDR1 SGHTA, CDR2 FQGTGA. The V gene end was trimmed by 2 bases and the J gene end by 5 bases; junction bases not matched to a gene: 4. CDR3: CASSLQRGDHNEQFF. CDR3 in DNA: TGTGCCAGCAGCTTACAGCGGGGGGACCACAATGAGCAGTTCTTC.

The chain carries TRBV5-1 and TRBJ1-1, with 7 bases aligning to TRBD1. From germline, CDR1 is SGHRS and CDR2 YFSETQ. The length of the CDR3 is 15 residues. The V gene end was trimmed by 1 base and the J gene end by 1 base; junction bases not matched to a gene: 4. The CDR3 DNA follows: TGCGCCAGCAGCTTGTTAGGGGGCAGGAACACTGAAGCTTTCTTT. Its translation is CASSLLGGRNTEAFF.

V and J are TRBV24-1 and TRBJ1-2; D is perhaps TRBD1 (5 bases). The ends were cut back, 6 bases at V and 8 bases at J, with 15 bases in the middle. The V gene's germline CDR1 is KGHDR and CDR2 SFDVKD. The CDR3 sequence is 13 residues long. In DNA, the CDR3 is TGTGCCACCAGTTCTACCAGGGCAGAAGGCTACACCTTC. Amino acids: CATSSTRAEGYTF.

The CDR3: CASSLVTGGKSGNTIYF. The CDR3 bases are TGTGCCAGCAGCTTAGTGACAGGAGGAAAGTCTGGAAACACCATATATTTT. This rearrangement joins TRBV11-3 to TRBJ1-3; D is possibly TRBD1 (6 bases). Germline V gene sequence: CDR1 SGHNT, CDR2 YENEEA. Trimming pared 1 base from V and 1 base from J, leaving 14 bases between. CDR3 size: 17 residues.

The chain combines TRBV3-1 (or the pseudogene TRBV3-2) with TRBJ2-3; D is possibly TRBD2 (5 bases). V lost 0 bases, J lost 7 bases, and 8 bases lay in between. The V gene's germline CDR1 is LGHDT and CDR2 YNNKEL (reference sequence). There are 13 residues in the CDR3. In DNA form, the CDR3 reads TGTGCCAGCAGCCAAGACGGACTTAATACGCAGTATTTT. Translation: CASSQDGLNTQYF.

V gene TRBV7-9 combines with J gene TRBJ2-1; 12 bases line up with TRBD2. J gave up 6 bases and V 5 bases, and 5 bases lay outside the gene matches. This CDR3 region has 15 residues. Per germline, CDR1 SEHNR and CDR2 FQNEAQ (reference sequence). The CDR3 DNA follows: TGTGCCAGCAGCCTACGGACTAGCGGGGCCAATGAGCAGTTCTTC. Translation gives CASSLRTSGANEQFF.

This chain links TRBV11-2 with TRBJ1-2; 8 nucleotides line up with TRBD1. The V segment lost 5 bases and the J segment 4 bases; nucleotides outside the gene matches: 3. The CDR3 is 13 residues long. Germline values: CDR1 SGHAT, CDR2 FQNNGV. CDR3 in amino acids: CASSAGQGYGYTF. CDR3 DNA sequence: TGTGCCAGCAGCGCAGGACAGGGCTATGGCTACACCTTC.

The chain carries TRBV6-5 and TRBJ2-3; D is unresolved. There are 13 residues in the CDR3. Germline V lookup: CDR1 MNHEY, CDR2 SVGAGI. V lost 3 bases, J lost 0 bases, and 4 bases lay in between. CDR3 sequence (DNA): TGTGCCAGCAGTTATCGTAGCACAGATACGCAGTATTTT. It encodes CASSYRSTDTQYF.

The J gene is TRBJ1-1, the V gene TRBV11-3; D is possibly TRBD1 (5 bases). The germline gives CDR1 SGHNT, CDR2 YENEEA. The V and J ends lost 2 bases and 0 bases respectively, with 10 bases between them. This CDR3 is 15 amino acids long. The CDR3 sequence is CASSLRGRVNTEAFF. The CDR3 nucleotides are TGTGCCAGCAGCTTACGGGGGAGGGTGAACACTGAAGCTTTCTTT.